The present entry profiles one T cell receptor (beta chain) with its context. Its antigen is still unknown. Base-call qualities are not available, and no considerably larger clone is one nucleotide away. This specimen belongs to a study of lymphopenia after photon versus proton radiotherapy (dated by TCRdb to the late 2010s). Study-level background: The study compared the immunological effects of photon versus proton radiation therapy in patients with gastrointestinal tumors who developed high-grade lymphopenia. The cohort comprised 15 to 20 patients with gastrointestinal tumors who received either photon or proton therapy and then developed lymphopenia. The goal of the study was to describe how the two radiation modalities differ in their effects on the immune system.

The method was the immunoSEQ multiplex PCR assay. T cell repertoires were profiled by deep sequencing of rearranged TCR beta loci, alongside multiparametric flow cytometry. Here the immuneACCESS table is served through TCRdb, limited to in-frame sequences with V and J called. Missing clones are a known gap in these copies; in checked studies unresolved V genes cover under half, and the rest lacks a known reason. Counted in this sample were some 15,000 clones; about nine tenths of them appeared once. The ten biggest clones cover 45% to 60% of the sample. The paper's findings and limits, for the study overall: The survival association was assessed only in patients who died, and better survival with proton therapy was presented by the authors as a possibility rather than a demonstrated result. After the lymphocyte count nadir, photon-treated repertoires showed oligoclonal expansion, especially of CD8+ Temra cells, which drove the drop in diversity. Across the cohort, a larger post-nadir drop in TCR diversity was inversely correlated with overall survival time among patients who died. During treatment, patients who received photon therapy lost naive T cells and TCR diversity and gained effector/memory populations, whereas patients who received proton therapy remained relatively stable.

This specimen was peripheral blood, taken from a patient treated with proton-based radiotherapy. The receptor comes from a woman in her sixties with cholangiocarcinoma. Some clones in this sample may be carry-over from other donors' samples.

The CDR3 amino acid sequence is: CASTPGDGERNEKLFF. DNA sequence: TGTGCCAGCACCCCGGGGGATGGAGAGCGAAATGAAAAACTGTTTTTT. The chain was built from TRBV11-3 and TRBJ1-4; a weak D assignment points to TRBD1 (5 bases agree). Relative to germline, V is 7 bases shorter and J is 5 bases shorter, with 20 bases between their ends. CDR1 and CDR2 (SGHNT, YENEEA) derive from the germline V gene. Spanning cysteine to phenylalanine, the CDR3 consists of 16 amino acids. Kept here is only the CDR3 DNA, which spans 48 bases and is read in frame from base 1.